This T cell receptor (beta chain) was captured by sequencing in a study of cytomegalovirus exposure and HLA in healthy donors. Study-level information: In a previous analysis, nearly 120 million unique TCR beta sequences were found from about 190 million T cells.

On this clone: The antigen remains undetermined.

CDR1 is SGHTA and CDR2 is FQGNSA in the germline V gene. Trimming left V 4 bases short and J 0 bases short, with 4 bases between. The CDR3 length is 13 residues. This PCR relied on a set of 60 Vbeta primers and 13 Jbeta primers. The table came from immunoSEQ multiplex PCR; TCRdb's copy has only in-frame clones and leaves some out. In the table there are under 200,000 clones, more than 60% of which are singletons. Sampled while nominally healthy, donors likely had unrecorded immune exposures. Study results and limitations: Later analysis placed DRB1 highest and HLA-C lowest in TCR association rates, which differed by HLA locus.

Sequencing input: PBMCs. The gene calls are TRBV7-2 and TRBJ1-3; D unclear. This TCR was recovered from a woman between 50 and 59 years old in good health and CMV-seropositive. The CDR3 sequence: CASSSHSGNTIYF. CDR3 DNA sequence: TGTGCCAGCAGCTCACACTCTGGAAACACCATATATTTT.